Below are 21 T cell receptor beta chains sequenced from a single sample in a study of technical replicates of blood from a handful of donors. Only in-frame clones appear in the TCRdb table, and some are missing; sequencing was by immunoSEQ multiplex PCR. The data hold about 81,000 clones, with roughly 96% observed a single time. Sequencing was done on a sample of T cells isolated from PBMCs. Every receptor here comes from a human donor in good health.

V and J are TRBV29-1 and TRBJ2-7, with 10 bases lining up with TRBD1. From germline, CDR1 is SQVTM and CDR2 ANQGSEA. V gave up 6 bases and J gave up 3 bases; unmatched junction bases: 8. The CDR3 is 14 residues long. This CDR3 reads CSVGRQGADYEQYF. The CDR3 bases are TGCAGCGTGGGAAGACAGGGGGCTGACTACGAGCAGTACTTC.

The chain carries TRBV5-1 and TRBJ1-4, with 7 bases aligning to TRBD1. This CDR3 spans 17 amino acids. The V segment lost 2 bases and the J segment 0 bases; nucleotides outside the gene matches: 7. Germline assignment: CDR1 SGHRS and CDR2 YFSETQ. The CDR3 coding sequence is TGCGCCAGCAGCTTCTTTCCCAGGGGGACAACTAATGAAAAACTGTTTTTT. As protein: CASSFFPRGTTNEKLFF.

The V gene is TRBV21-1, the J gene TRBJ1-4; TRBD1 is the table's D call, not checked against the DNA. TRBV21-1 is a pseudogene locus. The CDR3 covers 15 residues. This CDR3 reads CASQGVRGAREKLFF. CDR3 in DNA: TGTGCCAGCCAGGGGGTGAGGGGGGCTAGGGAAAAACTGTTTTTT.

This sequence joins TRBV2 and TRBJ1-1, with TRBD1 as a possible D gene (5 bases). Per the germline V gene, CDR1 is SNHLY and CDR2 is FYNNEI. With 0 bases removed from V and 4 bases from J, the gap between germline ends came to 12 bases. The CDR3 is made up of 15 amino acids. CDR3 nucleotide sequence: TGTGCCAGCAGTGAAGCATCGGGGGATGGCACTGAAGCTTTCTTT. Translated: CASSEASGDGTEAFF.

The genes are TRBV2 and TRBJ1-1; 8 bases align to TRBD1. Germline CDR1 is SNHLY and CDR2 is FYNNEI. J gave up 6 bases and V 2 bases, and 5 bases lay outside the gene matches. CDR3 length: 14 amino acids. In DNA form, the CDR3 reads TGTGCCAGCAGTGAATTGGGGGGACAGGCTGAAGCTTTCTTT. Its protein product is CASSELGGQAEAFF.

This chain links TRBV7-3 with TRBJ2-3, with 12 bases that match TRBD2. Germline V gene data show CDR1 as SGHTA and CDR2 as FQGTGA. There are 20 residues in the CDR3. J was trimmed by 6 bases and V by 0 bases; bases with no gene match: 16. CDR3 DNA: TGTGCCAGCAGCTTAACCCCTAGCGGGGGGGCCGGCACTCACCGGGATACGCAGTATTTT. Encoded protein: CASSLTPSGGAGTHRDTQYF.

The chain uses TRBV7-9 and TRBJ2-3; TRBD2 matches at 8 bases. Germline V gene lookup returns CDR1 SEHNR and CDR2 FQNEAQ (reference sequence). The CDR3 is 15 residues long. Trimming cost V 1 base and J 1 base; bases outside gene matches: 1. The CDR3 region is CASSLETSGTDTQYF. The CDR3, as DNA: TGTGCCAGCAGCTTAGAGACTAGCGGCACAGATACGCAGTATTTT.

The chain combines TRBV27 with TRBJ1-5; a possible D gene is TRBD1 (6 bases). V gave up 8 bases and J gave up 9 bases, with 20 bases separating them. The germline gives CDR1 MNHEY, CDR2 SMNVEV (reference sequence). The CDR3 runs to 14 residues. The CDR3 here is CASHNVGAGGPQHF. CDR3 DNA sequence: TGTGCCAGCCACAACGTGGGGGCCGGCGGGCCCCAGCATTTT.

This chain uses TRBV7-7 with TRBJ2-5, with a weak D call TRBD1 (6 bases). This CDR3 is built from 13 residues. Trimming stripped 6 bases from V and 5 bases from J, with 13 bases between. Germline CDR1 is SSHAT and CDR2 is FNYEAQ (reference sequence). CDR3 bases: TGTGCCAGCAGAGCAGGGGTCGGGGAGACCCAGTACTTC. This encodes CASRAGVGETQYF. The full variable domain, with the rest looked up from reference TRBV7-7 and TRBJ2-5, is GAGVSQSPRYKVTKRGQDVTLRCDPISSHATLYWYQQALGQGPEFLTYFNYEAQPDKSGLPSDRFSAERPEGSISTLTIQRTEQRDSAMYRCASRAGVGETQYFGPGTRLLVL.

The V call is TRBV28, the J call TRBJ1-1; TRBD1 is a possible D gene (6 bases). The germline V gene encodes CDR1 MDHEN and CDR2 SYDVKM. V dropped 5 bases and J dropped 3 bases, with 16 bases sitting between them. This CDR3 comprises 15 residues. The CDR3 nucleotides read TGTGCCAGCAGTCCCCTCAGGGGTTTCGACACTGAAGCTTTCTTT. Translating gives CASSPLRGFDTEAFF. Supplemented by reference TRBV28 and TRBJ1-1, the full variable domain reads DVKVTQSSRYLVKRTGEKVFLECVQDMDHENMFWYRQDPGLGLRLIYFSYDVKMKEKGDIPEGYSVSREKKERFSLILESASTNQTSMYLCASSPLRGFDTEAFFGQGTRLTVV.

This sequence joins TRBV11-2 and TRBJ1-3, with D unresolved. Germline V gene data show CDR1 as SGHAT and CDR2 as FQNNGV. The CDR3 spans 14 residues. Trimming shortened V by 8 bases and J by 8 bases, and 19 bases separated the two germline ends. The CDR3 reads CASPARENGDTIYF. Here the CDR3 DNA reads TGTGCCAGCCCCGCAAGAGAAAACGGGGACACCATATATTTT.

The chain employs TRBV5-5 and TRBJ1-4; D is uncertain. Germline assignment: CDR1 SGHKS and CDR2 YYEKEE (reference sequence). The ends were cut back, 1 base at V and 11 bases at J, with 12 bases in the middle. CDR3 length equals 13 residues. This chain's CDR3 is CASSLIGQAKLFF. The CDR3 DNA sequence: TGTGCCAGCAGCTTGATCGGTCAGGCGAAACTGTTTTTT.

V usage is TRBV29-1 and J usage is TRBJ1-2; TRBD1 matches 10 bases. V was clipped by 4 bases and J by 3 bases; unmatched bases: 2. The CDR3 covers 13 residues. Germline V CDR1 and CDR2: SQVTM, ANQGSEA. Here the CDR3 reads CSVAGTGDYGYTF. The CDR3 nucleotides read TGCAGCGTTGCCGGGACAGGGGACTATGGCTACACCTTC.

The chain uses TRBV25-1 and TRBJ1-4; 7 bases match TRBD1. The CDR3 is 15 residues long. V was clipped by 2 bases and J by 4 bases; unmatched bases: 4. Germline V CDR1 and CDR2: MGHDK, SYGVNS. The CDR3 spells CASSEIDRDNEKLFF. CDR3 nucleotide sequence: TGTGCCAGCAGTGAAATCGACAGGGATAATGAAAAACTGTTTTTT.

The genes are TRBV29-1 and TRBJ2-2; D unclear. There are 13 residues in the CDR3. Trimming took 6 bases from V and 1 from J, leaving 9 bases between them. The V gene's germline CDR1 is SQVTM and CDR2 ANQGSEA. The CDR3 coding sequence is TGCAGCGTGCTTGACTTGAACACCGGGGAGCTGTTTTTT. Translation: CSVLDLNTGELFF.

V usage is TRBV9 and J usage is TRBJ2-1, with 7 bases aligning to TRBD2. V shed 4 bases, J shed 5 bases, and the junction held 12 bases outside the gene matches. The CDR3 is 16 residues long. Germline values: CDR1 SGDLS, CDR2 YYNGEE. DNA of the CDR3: TGTGCCAGCAGCCCGGGGGGAGGGTTTGGTAACAATGAGCAGTTCTTC. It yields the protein CASSPGGGFGNNEQFF.

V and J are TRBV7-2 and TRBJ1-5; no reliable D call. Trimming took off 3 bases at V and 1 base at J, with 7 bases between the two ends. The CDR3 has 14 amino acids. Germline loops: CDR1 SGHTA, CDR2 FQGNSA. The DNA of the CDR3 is TGTGCCAGCAGCTTCTCGGGGAGCAATCAGCCCCAGCATTTT. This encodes CASSFSGSNQPQHF.

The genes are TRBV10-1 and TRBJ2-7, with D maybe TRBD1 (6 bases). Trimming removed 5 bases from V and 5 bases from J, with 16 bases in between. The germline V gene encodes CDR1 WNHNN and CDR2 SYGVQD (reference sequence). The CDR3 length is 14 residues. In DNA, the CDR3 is TGCGCCAGCAGTCTCACACAGGGCGTCCACGAGCAGTACTTC. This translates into CASSLTQGVHEQYF.

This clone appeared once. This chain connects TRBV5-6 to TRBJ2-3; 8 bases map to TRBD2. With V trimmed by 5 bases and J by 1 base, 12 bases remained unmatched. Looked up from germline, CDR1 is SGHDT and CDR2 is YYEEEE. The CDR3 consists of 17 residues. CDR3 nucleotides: TGTGCCAGCAGTAAGTTTTTGCGGGGGGTCCGCACAGATACGCAGTATTTT. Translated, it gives CASSKFLRGVRTDTQYF. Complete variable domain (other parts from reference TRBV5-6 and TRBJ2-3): DAGVTQSPTHLIKTRGQQVTLRCSPKSGHDTVSWYQQALGQGPQFIFQYYEEEERQRGNFPDRFSGHQFPNYSSELNVNALLLGDSALYLCASSKFLRGVRTDTQYFGPGTRLTVL.

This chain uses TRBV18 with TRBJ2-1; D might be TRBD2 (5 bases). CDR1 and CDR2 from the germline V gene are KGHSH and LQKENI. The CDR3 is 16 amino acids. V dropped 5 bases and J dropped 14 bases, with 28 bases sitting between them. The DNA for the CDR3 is TGTGCCAGCTCAGAATCCCGGGAACACTCCACGGCAGTGGAGTTCTTC. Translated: CASSESREHSTAVEFF.

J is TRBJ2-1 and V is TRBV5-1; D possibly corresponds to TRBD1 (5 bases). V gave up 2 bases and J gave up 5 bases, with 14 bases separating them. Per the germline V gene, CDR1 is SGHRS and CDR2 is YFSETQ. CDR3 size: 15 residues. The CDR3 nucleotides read TGCGCCAGCAGCTTCTCTCTCAGGGTCGACAATGAGCAGTTCTTC. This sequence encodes CASSFSLRVDNEQFF. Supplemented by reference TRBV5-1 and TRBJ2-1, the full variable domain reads KAGVTQTPRYLIKTRGQQVTLSCSPISGHRSVSWYQQTPGQGLQFLFEYFSETQRNKGNFPGRFSGRQFSNSRSEMNVSTLELGDSALYLCASSFSLRVDNEQFFGPGTRLTVL.